Shown below are 9 T cell receptor beta chains from a single sample sequenced in a study of T cell responses to AZD1222 COVID-19 vaccine (dated by TCRdb to the early 2020s). The library was built by means of the immunoSEQ multiplex PCR assay. The source is immuneACCESS, and TCRdb retained only in-frame sequences with V and J called. Part of the clones is not carried over; for the studies checked, unresolved V genes explain less than half of this, and the remainder is unexplained. The sample table lists over 130,000 clones, around 90% of them with a count of one. The ten largest account for roughly 5.1% of the sample. The time point label of this sample denotes: baseline before first vaccination. The sequences come from peripheral blood, collected on day 0 of AZD1222 vaccination. These receptor sequences come from an adult in good health.

V gene TRBV29-1 combines with J gene TRBJ1-2; 7 bases agree with TRBD1. This CDR3 is 12 amino acids long. Germline loops: CDR1 SQVTM, CDR2 ANQGSEA. Trimming removed 2 bases from V and 8 bases from J; junction bases left unmatched: 5. As DNA, the CDR3 is TGCAGCGTTGAAACAGGGGACGGAGGCTACACCTTC. Encoded protein: CSVETGDGGYTF.

The genes are TRBV13 and TRBJ2-7, with D perhaps matching TRBD2 (6 bases). The CDR3 is 15 residues long. Trimming stripped 2 bases from V and 2 bases from J, with 13 bases between. Per the germline V gene, CDR1 is PRHDT and CDR2 is FYEKMQ (reference sequence). CDR3 sequence reads: CASSLWWEAPYEQYF. In DNA form, the CDR3 reads TGTGCCAGCAGCTTATGGTGGGAGGCTCCCTACGAGCAGTACTTC.

J is TRBJ1-4 and V is TRBV7-8, with D maybe TRBD1 (5 bases). Germline loops: CDR1 SGHVS, CDR2 FQNEAQ. The V end lost 5 bases, the J end lost 8 bases, and 15 bases lay between the germline ends. The CDR3 is made up of 14 amino acids. The CDR3 DNA is TGTGCCAGCAGCCTCGGGGCGATGGGGGAAAAACTGTTTTTT. Translating it yields CASSLGAMGEKLFF.

The chain combines TRBV6-5 with TRBJ2-7, with unresolved D. This CDR3 comprises 15 residues. With 0 bases removed from V and 1 base from J, the gap between germline ends came to 10 bases. Germline V gives CDR1 MNHEY, CDR2 SVGAGI. Here the CDR3 reads CASSYSSSGSYEQYF. The CDR3 nucleotides are TGTGCCAGCAGTTACTCGAGTTCCGGTTCCTACGAGCAGTACTTC.

This clone was picked up one time. The rearrangement joins TRBV27 to TRBJ2-1; no definite D call. V lost 2 bases and J 0 bases, leaving 8 bases between the germline ends. The CDR3 consists of 15 residues. Looked up from germline, CDR1 is MNHEY and CDR2 is SMNVEV (reference sequence). The CDR3 sequence is CASSLRQFSYNEQFF. The CDR3 bases are TGTGCCAGCAGTTTACGTCAGTTCTCCTACAATGAGCAGTTCTTC.

The chain employs TRBV5-1 and TRBJ1-1; possibly TRBD1 for D (6 bases). V shed 0 bases and J shed 11 bases, with 17 bases lying between them. CDR3 size: 14 residues. CDR1 is SGHRS, CDR2 YFSETQ, per germline. CDR3 bases: TGCGCCAGCAGCTTGGAGCAGACAGGCCGGCGGGCTTTCTTT. This codes for CASSLEQTGRRAFF.

This chain connects TRBV5-4 to TRBJ1-2; D is perhaps TRBD1 (5 bases). Looked up from germline, CDR1 is SGHNT and CDR2 is YYREEE (reference sequence). The ends were cut back, 3 bases at V and 6 bases at J, with 24 bases in the middle. CDR3 size: 17 residues. In DNA, the CDR3 is TGTGCCAGCAGCTACTCAGGGAGGCCCCTCTATGAGGATGGCTACACCTTC. This translates into CASSYSGRPLYEDGYTF.

This chain uses TRBV28 with TRBJ2-2; 15 bases are shared with TRBD2. Germline lookup yields CDR1 MDHEN and CDR2 SYDVKM. The CDR3 runs 19 residues. V lost 2 bases and J lost 2; bases outside the gene matches: 6. The CDR3 spells CASSLSPGLAGGNTGELFF. Here the CDR3 DNA reads TGTGCCAGCAGTTTAAGCCCGGGACTAGCGGGGGGCAACACCGGGGAGCTGTTTTTT.

This chain uses TRBV5-6 with TRBJ2-2; TRBD2 matches 7 bases. V was pared by 0 bases and J by 1 base, with 3 bases of the junction left unmatched. Per germline, CDR1 SGHDT and CDR2 YYEEEE. The CDR3 has 16 residues. DNA of the CDR3: TGTGCCAGCAGCTTGGCTCTAGCGGTGAACACCGGGGAGCTGTTTTTT. It specifies CASSLALAVNTGELFF.